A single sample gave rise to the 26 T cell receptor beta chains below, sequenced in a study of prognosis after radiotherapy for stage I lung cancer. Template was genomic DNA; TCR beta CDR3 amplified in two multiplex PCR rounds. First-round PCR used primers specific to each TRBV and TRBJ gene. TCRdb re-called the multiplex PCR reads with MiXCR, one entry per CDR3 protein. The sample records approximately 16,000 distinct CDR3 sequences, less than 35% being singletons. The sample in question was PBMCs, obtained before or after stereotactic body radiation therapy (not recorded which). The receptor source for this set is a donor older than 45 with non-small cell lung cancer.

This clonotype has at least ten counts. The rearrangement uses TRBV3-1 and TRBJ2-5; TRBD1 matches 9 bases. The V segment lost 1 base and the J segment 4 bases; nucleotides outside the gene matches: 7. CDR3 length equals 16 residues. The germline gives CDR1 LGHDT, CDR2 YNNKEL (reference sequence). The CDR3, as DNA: TGTGCCAGCAGCCAAGGAGTTCCGGACAGGGGAGAGACCCAGTACTTC. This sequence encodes CASSQGVPDRGETQYF.

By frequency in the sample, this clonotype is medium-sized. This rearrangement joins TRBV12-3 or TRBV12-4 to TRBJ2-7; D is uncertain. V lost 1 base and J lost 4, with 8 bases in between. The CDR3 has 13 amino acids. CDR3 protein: CASSLGNKYEQYF. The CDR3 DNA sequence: TGTGCCAGCAGTTTAGGCAATAAATACGAGCAGTACTTC.

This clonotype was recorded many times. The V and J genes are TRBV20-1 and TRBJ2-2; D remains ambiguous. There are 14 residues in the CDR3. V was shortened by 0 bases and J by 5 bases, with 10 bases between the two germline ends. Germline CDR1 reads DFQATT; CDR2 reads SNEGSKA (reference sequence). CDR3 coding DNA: TGCAGTGCTAGAGATTTCGGGCGGACCGGGGAGCTGTTTTTT. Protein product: CSARDFGRTGELFF.

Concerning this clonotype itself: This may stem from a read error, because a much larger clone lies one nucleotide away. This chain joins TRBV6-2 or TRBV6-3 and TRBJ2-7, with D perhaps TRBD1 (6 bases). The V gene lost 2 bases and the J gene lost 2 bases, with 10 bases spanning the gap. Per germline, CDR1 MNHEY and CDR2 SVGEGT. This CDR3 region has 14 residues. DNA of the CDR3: TGTGCCAGCAGTTACCATCAGGGGCCCTACGAGCAGTACTTC. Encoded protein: CASSYHQGPYEQYF.

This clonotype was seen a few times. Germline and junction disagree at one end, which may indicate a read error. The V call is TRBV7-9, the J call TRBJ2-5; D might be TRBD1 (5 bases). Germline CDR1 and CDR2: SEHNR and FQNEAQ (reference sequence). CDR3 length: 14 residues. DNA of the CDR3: TGTGCCAGCGGGATCGAGACAGTACAAGAGACCCAGTATTTC. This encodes CASGIETVQETQYF.

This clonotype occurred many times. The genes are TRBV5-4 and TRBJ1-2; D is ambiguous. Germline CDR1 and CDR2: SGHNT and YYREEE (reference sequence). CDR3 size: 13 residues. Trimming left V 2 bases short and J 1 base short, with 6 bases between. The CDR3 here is CASSFGSNYGYTF. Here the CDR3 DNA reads TGTGCCAGCAGCTTTGGCAGTAACTATGGCTACACCTTC.

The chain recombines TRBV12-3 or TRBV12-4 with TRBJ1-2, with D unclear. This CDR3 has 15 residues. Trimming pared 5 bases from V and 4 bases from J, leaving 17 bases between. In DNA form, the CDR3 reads TGTGCCAGCAGTCCCACCAGTCGGGCGGTCTATGGCTACACCTTC. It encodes CASSPTSRAVYGYTF.

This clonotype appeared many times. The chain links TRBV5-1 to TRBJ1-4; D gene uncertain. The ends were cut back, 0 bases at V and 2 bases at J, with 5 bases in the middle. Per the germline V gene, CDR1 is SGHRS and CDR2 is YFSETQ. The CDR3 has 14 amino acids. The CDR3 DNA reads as TGCGCCAGCAGCTTGGGTGGCACTAATGAAAAACTGTTTTTT. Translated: CASSLGGTNEKLFF.

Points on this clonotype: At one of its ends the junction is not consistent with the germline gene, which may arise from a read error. This chain's CDR3 is CANSYLGQGDGYTF. The CDR3 DNA is TGTGCCAACAGTTACCTGGGACAGGGGGATGGCTACACCTTC. The chain recombines TRBV6-5 with TRBJ1-2; 11 nucleotides agree with TRBD1. The CDR3 has 14 residues. Germline assignment: CDR1 MNHEY and CDR2 SVGAGI.

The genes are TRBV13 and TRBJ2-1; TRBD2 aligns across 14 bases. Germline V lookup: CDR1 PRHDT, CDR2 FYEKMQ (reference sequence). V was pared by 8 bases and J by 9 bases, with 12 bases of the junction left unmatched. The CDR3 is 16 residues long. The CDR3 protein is CASGSETSGRAVEQFF. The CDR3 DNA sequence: TGTGCCAGCGGCTCCGAGACTAGCGGGAGGGCGGTTGAGCAGTTCTTC.

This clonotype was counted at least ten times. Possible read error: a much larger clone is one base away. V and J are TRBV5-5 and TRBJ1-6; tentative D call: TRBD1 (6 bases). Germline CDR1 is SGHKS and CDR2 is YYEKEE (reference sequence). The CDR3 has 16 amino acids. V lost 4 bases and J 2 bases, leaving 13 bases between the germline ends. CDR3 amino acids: CASSPDSSPYNSPLHF. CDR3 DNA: TGTGCCAGCAGCCCGGACAGCAGCCCCTATAATTCACCCCTCCACTTT.

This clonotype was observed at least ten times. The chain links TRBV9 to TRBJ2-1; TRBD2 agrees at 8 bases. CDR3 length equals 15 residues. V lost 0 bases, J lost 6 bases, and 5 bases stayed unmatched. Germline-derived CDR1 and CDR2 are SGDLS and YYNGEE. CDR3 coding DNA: TGTGCCAGCAGCGTAGAGGCGGGAGGTACCAATGAGCAGTTCTTC. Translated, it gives CASSVEAGGTNEQFF. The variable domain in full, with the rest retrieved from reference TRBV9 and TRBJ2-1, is DSGVTQTPKHLITATGQRVTLRCSPRSGDLSVYWYQQSLDQGLQFLIQYYNGEERAKGNILERFSAQQFPDLHSELNLSSLELGDSALYFCASSVEAGGTNEQFFGPGTRLTVL.

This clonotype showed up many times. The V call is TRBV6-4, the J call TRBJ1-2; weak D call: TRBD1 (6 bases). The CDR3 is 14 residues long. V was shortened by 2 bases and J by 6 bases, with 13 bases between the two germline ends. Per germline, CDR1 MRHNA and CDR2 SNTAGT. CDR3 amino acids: CASSDGEGGDGYTF. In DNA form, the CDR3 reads TGTGCCAGCAGTGACGGCGAGGGGGGGGATGGCTACACCTTC.

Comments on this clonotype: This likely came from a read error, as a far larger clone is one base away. The CDR3 here is CASSPTSGRNEQFF. In DNA form, the CDR3 reads TGTGCCAGCAGCCCGACTTCGGGGCGGAATGAGCAGTTCTTC. The chain employs TRBV6-2 or TRBV6-3 and TRBJ2-1; perhaps D is TRBD1 or TRBD2 (5 bases each). Germline CDR1 and CDR2: MNHEY and SVGEGT. Trimming removed 6 bases from V and 7 bases from J, with 16 bases in between. CDR3 length: 14 residues.

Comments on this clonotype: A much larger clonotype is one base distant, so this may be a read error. The CDR3 loop is CSGRTDTYEQYF. CDR3 coding DNA: TGCAGCGGACGAACGGACACTTACGAGCAGTACTTC. The rearrangement joins TRBV29-1 to TRBJ2-7; the D gene is possibly TRBD1 (5 bases). Germline V gene sequence: CDR1 SQVTM, CDR2 ANQGSEA. Between the trimmed V and J ends, which lost 7 bases and 4 bases, there was a span of 14 bases. This CDR3 region has 12 residues.

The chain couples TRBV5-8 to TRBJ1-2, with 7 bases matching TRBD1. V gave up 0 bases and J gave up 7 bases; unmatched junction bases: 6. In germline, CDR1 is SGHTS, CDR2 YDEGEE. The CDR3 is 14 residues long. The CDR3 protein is CASSLDRGRSGYTF. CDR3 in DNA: TGTGCCAGCAGCTTGGATAGGGGGCGGAGTGGCTACACCTTC.

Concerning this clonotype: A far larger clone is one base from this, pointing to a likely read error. The CDR3 here is CASSYRRRQGKSTDTQYF. The DNA of the CDR3 is TGTGCCAGCAGTTACCGACGTAGACAGGGGAAAAGCACAGATACGCAGTATTTT. This sequence joins TRBV10-3 and TRBJ2-3; 8 nucleotides align to TRBD1. This CDR3 spans 18 amino acids. Germline V gene sequence: CDR1 ENHRY, CDR2 SYGVKD.

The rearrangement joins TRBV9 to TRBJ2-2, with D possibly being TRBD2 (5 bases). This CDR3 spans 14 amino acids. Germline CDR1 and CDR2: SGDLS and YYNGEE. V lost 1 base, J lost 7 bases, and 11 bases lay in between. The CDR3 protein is CASSVQAEGGELFF. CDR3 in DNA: TGTGCCAGCAGCGTACAGGCAGAGGGCGGGGAGCTGTTTTTT.

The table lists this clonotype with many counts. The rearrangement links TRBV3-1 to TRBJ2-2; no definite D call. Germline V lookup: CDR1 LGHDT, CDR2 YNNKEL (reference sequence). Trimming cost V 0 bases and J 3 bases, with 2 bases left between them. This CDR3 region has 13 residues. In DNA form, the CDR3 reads TGTGCCAGCAGCCAAGATCACACCGGGGAGCTGTTTTTT. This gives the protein CASSQDHTGELFF. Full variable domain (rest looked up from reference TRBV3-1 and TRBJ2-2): DTAVSQTPKYLVTQMGNDKSIKCEQNLGHDTMYWYKQDSKKFLKIMFSYNNKELIINETVPNRFSPKSPDKAHLNLHINSLELGDSAVYFCASSQDHTGELFFGEGSRLTVL.

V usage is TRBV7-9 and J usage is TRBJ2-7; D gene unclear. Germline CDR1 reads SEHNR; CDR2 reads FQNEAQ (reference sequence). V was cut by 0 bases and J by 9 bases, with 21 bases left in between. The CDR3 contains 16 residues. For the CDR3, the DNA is TGTGCCAGCAGCTTAGCCCATGGTGGTCTTATCGCCTCGCAGTACTTC. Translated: CASSLAHGGLIASQYF.

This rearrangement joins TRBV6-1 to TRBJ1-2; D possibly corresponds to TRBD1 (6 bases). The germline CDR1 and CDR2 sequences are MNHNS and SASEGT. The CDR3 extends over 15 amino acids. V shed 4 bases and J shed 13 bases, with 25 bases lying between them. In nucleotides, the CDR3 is TGTGCCAGCAGTGCAACAGGGCCAGGCGGCTATGTCTTCACCTTC. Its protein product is CASSATGPGGYVFTF.

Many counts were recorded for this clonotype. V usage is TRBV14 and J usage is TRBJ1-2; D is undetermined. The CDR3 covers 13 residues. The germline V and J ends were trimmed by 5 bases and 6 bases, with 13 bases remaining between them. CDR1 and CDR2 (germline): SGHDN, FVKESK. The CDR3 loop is CASSSLRGDGYTF. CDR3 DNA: TGTGCCAGCAGCAGTCTCCGGGGAGATGGCTACACCTTC.

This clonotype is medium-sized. CDR3 sequence (DNA): TGTGCCAGCAGTACCGGACTAGTCACGTTCGAGCAGTACTTC. It encodes CASSTGLVTFEQYF. This sequence joins TRBV27 and TRBJ2-7; TRBD2 agrees at 7 bases. Germline V gives CDR1 MNHEY, CDR2 SMNVEV (reference sequence). V was pared by 5 bases and J by 6 bases, with 10 bases of the junction left unmatched. The CDR3 covers 14 residues.

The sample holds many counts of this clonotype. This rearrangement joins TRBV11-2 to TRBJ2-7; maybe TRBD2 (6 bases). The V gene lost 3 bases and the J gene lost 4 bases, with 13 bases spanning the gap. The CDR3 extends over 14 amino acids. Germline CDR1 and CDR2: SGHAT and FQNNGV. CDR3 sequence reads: CASSFSGGTYEQYF. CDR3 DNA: TGTGCCAGCAGCTTTTCTGGCGGGACTTACGAGCAGTACTTC.

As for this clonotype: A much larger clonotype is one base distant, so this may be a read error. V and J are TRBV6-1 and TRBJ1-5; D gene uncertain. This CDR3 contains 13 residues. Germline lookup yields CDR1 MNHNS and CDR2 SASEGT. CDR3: CDSSTSPFQPQHF. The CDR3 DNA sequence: TGTGACAGCAGTACCTCCCCCTTTCAGCCCCAGCATTTT.

The DNA for the CDR3 is TGCGCCAGCGGGGCGAGTGAGGTCTGCGAGCAGTACTTC. Residues: CASGASEVCEQYF. The chain is built from TRBV5-1 and TRBJ2-7; maybe TRBD1 (5 bases). CDR1 and CDR2 (germline): SGHRS, YFSETQ. This CDR3 contains 13 residues. The V gene lost 7 bases and the J gene lost 6 bases, with 17 bases spanning the gap.